Following are 17 T cell receptor beta chains from one sample sequenced in a study of PD-1 blockade in mismatch repair-deficient tumors. Sequencing used immunoSEQ multiplex PCR; TCRdb keeps in-frame clones, though not all of them. The sample has about 100,000 clones; over 75% are singletons. The sample in question was peripheral blood, obtained approximately 8 months after starting pembrolizumab. All receptors come from an adult with mismatch repair-deficient cancer.

This clone has just a few counts. The chain is built from TRBV5-4 and TRBJ2-7; TRBD2 matches at 10 bases. The CDR3 has 15 amino acids. The V and J ends lost 3 bases and 2 bases, in that order; junction bases with no gene match: 5. CDR1 is SGHNT, CDR2 YYREEE, per germline (reference sequence). The CDR3 loop is CASSSSGRAAYEQYF. The CDR3 DNA reads TGTGCCAGCAGCTCCAGCGGGAGGGCCGCCTACGAGCAGTACTTC.

The chain carries TRBV5-1 and TRBJ2-7; 7 bases fit TRBD1. The CDR3 extends over 16 amino acids. Germline CDR1 reads SGHRS; CDR2 reads YFSETQ. V was clipped by 0 bases and J by 0 bases; unmatched bases: 6. CDR3 DNA: TGCGCCAGCAGCTTGGAGCACAGGGACAGCTCCTACGAGCAGTACTTC. Translated: CASSLEHRDSSYEQYF. Filled out from reference TRBV5-1 and TRBJ2-7, the complete variable domain reads KAGVTQTPRYLIKTRGQQVTLSCSPISGHRSVSWYQQTPGQGLQFLFEYFSETQRNKGNFPGRFSGRQFSNSRSEMNVSTLELGDSALYLCASSLEHRDSSYEQYFGPGTRLTVT.

This chain connects TRBV5-1 to TRBJ2-1, with 10 nucleotides matching TRBD2. Looked up from germline, CDR1 is SGHRS and CDR2 is YFSETQ. Trimming at V came to 4 bases and at J to 0 bases, leaving 10 bases not matched to a gene. The CDR3 has 18 residues. The DNA of the CDR3 is TGCGCCAGCAGCAAGGATGTTAGCGGGGGGTTCTCCTACAATGAGCAGTTCTTC. This translates into CASSKDVSGGFSYNEQFF.

V is TRBV7-9 and J is TRBJ2-1, with TRBD1 as a possible D gene (6 bases). V lost 2 bases, J lost 5 bases, and 10 bases lay in between. Germline CDR1 SEHNR, CDR2 FQNEAQ (reference sequence). This CDR3 region has 14 residues. CDR3 bases: TGTGCCAGCAGCTTAACGACAGGCGACAATGAGCAGTTCTTC. It is translated as CASSLTTGDNEQFF.

The chain has TRBV5-3 and TRBJ2-7; D is perhaps TRBD1 (6 bases). TRBV5-3 is labeled an ORF, and its function is uncertain. V lost 1 base and J 3 bases, leaving 11 bases between the germline ends. CDR3 length: 14 amino acids. CDR3 DNA sequence: TGTGCCAGAAGCTTGTCCGGACAGATCTACGAGCAGTACTTC. The encoded protein is CARSLSGQIYEQYF.

The gene calls are TRBV6-5 and TRBJ1-4; D may be TRBD1 (6 bases). Looked up from germline, CDR1 is MNHEY and CDR2 is SVGAGI. This CDR3 has 13 residues. V gave up 6 bases and J gave up 8 bases, with 13 bases separating them. The CDR3 region has the DNA TGTGCCAGCAGGGGGGGGACAAACGAAAAACTGTTTTTT. This translates into CASRGGTNEKLFF.

The chain has TRBV6-1 and TRBJ2-2; TRBD2 might be the D (5 bases). In germline, CDR1 is MNHNS, CDR2 SASEGT. The V end was cut by 7 bases, the J end by 4 bases, with 16 bases between. The CDR3 sequence is 15 residues long. CDR3 DNA: TGTGCCAGCACGATAGGCTCCGGGATCACCGGGGAGCTGTTTTTT. It encodes CASTIGSGITGELFF.

The chain is built from TRBV30 and TRBJ2-7, with a weak D call TRBD1 (6 bases). The length of the CDR3 is 12 residues. CDR1 is GTSNPN, CDR2 SVGIG, per germline (reference sequence). Trimming took off 7 bases at V and 2 bases at J, with 12 bases between the two ends. The CDR3 DNA reads as TGTGCCTCCCAGGGGACCCCCTACGAGCAGTACTTC. Protein sequence: CASQGTPYEQYF.

The rearrangement links TRBV4-1 to TRBJ2-1; 8 bases fit TRBD2. Germline assignment: CDR1 MGHRA and CDR2 YSYEKL. CDR3 length: 15 amino acids. J gave up 8 bases and V 3 bases, and 9 bases lay outside the gene matches. The chain's CDR3 is CASSHRLTGGDEQFF. The CDR3 region has the DNA TGCGCCAGCAGCCACCGACTGACCGGGGGGGATGAGCAGTTCTTC.

The chain is built from TRBV28 and TRBJ2-1, with 8 bases lining up with TRBD2. CDR3 length: 15 amino acids. Unmatched junction bases numbered 3, after V lost 2 bases and J lost 3 bases. Germline loops: CDR1 MDHEN, CDR2 SYDVKM. CDR3 nucleotide sequence: TGTGCCAGCAGTTTAATACTAGCGGACTACAATGAGCAGTTCTTC. Its protein product is CASSLILADYNEQFF.

The rearrangement links TRBV19 to TRBJ2-3; 11 nucleotides agree with TRBD2. The trim removed 1 base at V and 3 bases at J, leaving 0 bases unmatched. The CDR3 totals 15 residues. Germline lookup yields CDR1 LNHDA and CDR2 SQIVND (reference sequence). The CDR3 reads CASSIASGRTDTQYF. The CDR3 DNA is TGTGCCAGTAGTATAGCTAGCGGGAGGACAGATACGCAGTATTTT.

As for this clone: The sample holds other DNA sequences that translate to the same CDR3. The rearrangement joins TRBV25-1 to TRBJ1-3, with D possibly being TRBD1 (6 bases). V was trimmed by 5 bases and J by 14 bases, leaving 13 bases between them. Germline-derived CDR1 and CDR2 are MGHDK and SYGVNS. This CDR3 is built from 11 residues. The CDR3 sequence: CASSTKDSLYF. CDR3 sequence (DNA): TGTGCCAGCAGTACTAAGGACAGTCTATATTTT. The whole variable domain, remainder taken from reference TRBV25-1 and TRBJ1-3, is EADIYQTPRYLVIGTGKKITLECSQTMGHDKMYWYQQDPGMELHLIHYSYGVNSTEKGDLSSESTVSRIRTEHFPLTLESARPSHTSQYLCASSTKDSLYFGEGSWLTVV.

The chain links TRBV7-3 to TRBJ2-1; 9 positions match TRBD1. There are 14 residues in the CDR3. Germline CDR1 and CDR2: SGHTA and FQGTGA. Trimming removed 6 bases from V and 1 base from J; junction bases left unmatched: 1. CDR3 bases: TGTGCCAGCAGTGACAGGGGGTCCTACAATGAGCAGTTCTTC. This gives the protein CASSDRGSYNEQFF.

In its sample, this clone was seen once. The V call is TRBV25-1, the J call TRBJ1-2, with D perhaps matching TRBD1 (6 bases). The CDR3 loop spans 16 amino acids. V was shortened by 3 bases and J by 2 bases, with 16 bases between the two germline ends. Germline CDR1 reads MGHDK; CDR2 reads SYGVNS. The CDR3 coding sequence is TGTGCCAGCAGTGATCCCGGACAGTCAACAAACTATGGCTACACCTTC. This translates into CASSDPGQSTNYGYTF.

This chain links TRBV4-1 with TRBJ2-5; 7 bases are a match to TRBD2. CDR1 and CDR2 from the germline V gene are MGHRA and YSYEKL. CDR3 length equals 15 residues. With V trimmed by 1 base and J by 4 bases, 6 bases remained unmatched. The chain's CDR3 is CASSQGRGSLETQYF. CDR3 nucleotides: TGCGCCAGCAGCCAAGGACGCGGGAGCTTAGAGACCCAGTACTTC.

The chain employs TRBV11-3 and TRBJ2-3, with 14 bases lining up with TRBD2. Germline CDR1 reads SGHNT; CDR2 reads YENEEA. Trimming at V came to 5 bases and at J to 2 bases, leaving 9 bases not matched to a gene. This CDR3 has 18 residues. CDR3 in amino acids: CASSPGTSGSPLTDTQYF. CDR3 coding DNA: TGTGCCAGCAGCCCAGGGACTAGCGGGAGCCCACTCACAGATACGCAGTATTTT.

The chain links TRBV28 to TRBJ2-7; TRBD2 matches at 8 bases. The CDR3 runs 14 residues. The ends lost 7 bases at V and 3 bases at J; junction bases unmatched: 8. Germline CDR1 MDHEN, CDR2 SYDVKM. The CDR3 loop is CASKGLGNYYEQYF. The CDR3 DNA sequence: TGTGCCAGCAAGGGACTAGGGAATTACTACGAGCAGTACTTC.